This T cell receptor (beta chain) was identified in a study of shared clonotypes between healthy human individuals. As for the study in general: Each donor contributed plates that comprised three CD4 naive, three CD4 memory, two CD8 naive and one CD8 memory. Study-wide findings and caveats: The study generally estimated greater richness for naive than memory subsets. The naive CD4 repertoires of a few donors were compared, and approximately 4.7% of clonotypes were shared. A small donor pool kept down the genetic and exposure-history diversity that was represented.

This clone was observed a handful of times. The antigen remains unidentified. The sample contains more than one DNA sequence encoding this CDR3. Per the germline V gene, CDR1 is MGHRA and CDR2 is YSYEKL. This CDR3 is 13 amino acids long. The germline V and J ends were trimmed by 3 bases and 1 base, with 6 bases remaining between them. Here immunoSEQ multiplex PCR was the method, and the copy in TCRdb shows in-frame clones only, minus some. The sample has 600,000 to 750,000 clones, 72% seen once. Source material: memory CD4+ T cells sorted from blood. As to subset: CD45RA-negative fraction. This receptor was identified in a woman aged 25 to 39 in good health. This chain joins TRBV4-1 and TRBJ1-1; D remains unclear. The CDR3 DNA sequence: TGCGCCAGCAGCCAGGCCGGGAACACTGAAGCTTTCTTT. Amino acids: CASSQAGNTEAFF.